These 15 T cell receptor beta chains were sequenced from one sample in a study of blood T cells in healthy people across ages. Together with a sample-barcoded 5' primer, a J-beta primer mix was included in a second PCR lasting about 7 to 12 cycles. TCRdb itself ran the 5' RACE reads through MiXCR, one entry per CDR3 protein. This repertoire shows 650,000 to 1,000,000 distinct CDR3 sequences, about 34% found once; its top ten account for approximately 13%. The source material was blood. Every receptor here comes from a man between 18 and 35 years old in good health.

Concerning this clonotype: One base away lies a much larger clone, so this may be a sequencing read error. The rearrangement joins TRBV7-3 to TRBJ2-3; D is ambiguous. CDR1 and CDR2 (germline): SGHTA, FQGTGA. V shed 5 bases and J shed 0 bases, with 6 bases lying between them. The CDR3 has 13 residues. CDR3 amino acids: CASSAESTDTQYF. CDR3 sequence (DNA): TGTGCCAGCAGCGCAGAGAGCACAGATACGCAGTATTTT.

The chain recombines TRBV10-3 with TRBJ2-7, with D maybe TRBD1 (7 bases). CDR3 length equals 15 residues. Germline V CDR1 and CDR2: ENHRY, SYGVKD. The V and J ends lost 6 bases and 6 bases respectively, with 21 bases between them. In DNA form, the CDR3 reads TGTGCCATCAGAATGACAGGGAGGAGGTGGAGCGAGCAGTACTTC. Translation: CAIRMTGRRWSEQYF.

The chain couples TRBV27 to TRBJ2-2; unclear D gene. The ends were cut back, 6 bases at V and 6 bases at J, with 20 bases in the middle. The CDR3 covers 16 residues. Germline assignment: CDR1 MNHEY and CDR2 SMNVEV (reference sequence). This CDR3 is CASRKGGFILAGELFF. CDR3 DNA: TGTGCCAGCAGGAAGGGTGGCTTCATTTTAGCCGGGGAGCTGTTTTTT.

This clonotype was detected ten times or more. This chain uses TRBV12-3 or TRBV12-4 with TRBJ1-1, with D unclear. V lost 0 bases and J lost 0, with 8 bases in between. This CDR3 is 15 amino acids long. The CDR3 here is CASSLAPTVNTEAFF. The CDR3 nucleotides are TGTGCCAGCAGTTTAGCGCCGACGGTGAACACTGAAGCTTTCTTT.

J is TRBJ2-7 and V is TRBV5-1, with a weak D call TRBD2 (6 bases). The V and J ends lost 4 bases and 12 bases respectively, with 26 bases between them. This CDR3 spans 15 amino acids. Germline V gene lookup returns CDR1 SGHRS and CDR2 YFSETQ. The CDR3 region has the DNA TGCGCCAGCAGCCCTGGACAACTAGCCAAAAACATTCTGTACTTC. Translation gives CASSPGQLAKNILYF.

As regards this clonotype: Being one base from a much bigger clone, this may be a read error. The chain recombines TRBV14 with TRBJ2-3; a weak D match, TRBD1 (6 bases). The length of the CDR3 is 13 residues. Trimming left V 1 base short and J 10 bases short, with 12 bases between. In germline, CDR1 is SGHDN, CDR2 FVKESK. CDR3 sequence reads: CASSQATGCAQYF. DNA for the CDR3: TGTGCCAGCAGCCAAGCTACAGGGTGTGCGCAGTATTTT.

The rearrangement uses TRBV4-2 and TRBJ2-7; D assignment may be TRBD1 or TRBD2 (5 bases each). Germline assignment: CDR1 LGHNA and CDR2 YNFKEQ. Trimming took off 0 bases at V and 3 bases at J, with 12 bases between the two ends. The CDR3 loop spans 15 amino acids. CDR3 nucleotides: TGTGCCAGCAGCCAAGAGGGGGACGGGGACTACGAGCAGTACTTC. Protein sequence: CASSQEGDGDYEQYF.

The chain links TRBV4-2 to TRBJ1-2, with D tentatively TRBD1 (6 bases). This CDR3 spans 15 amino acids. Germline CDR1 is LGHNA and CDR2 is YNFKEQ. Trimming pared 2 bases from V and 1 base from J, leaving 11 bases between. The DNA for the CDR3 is TGTGCCAGCAGCCAAACAGGGATTAATAACTATGGCTACACCTTC. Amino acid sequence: CASSQTGINNYGYTF.

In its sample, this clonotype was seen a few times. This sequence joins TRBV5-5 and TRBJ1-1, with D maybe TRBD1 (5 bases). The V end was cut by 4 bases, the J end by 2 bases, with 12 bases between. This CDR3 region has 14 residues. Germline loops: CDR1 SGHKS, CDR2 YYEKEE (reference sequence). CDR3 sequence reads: CASSPPRTNTEAFF. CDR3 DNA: TGTGCCAGCAGCCCACCTCGGACAAACACTGAAGCTTTCTTT.

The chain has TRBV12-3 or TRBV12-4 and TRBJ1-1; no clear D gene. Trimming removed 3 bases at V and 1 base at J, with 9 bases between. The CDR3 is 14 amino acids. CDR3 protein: CASSLMPGNTEAFF. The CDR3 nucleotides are TGTGCCAGCAGTTTGATGCCGGGGAACACTGAAGCTTTCTTT.

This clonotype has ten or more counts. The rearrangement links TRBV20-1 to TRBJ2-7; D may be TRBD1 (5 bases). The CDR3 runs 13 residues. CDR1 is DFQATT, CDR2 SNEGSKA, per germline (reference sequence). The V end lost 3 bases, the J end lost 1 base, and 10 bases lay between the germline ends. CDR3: CSARETVSYEQYF. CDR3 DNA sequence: TGCAGTGCTAGGGAGACAGTTTCCTACGAGCAGTACTTC.

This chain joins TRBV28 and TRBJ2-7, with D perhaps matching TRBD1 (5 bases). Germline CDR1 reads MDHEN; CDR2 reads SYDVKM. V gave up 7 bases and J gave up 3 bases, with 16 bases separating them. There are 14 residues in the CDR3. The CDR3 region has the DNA TGTGCCAGCACCTTGGGGCAGATGAGCTACGAGCAGTACTTC. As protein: CASTLGQMSYEQYF.

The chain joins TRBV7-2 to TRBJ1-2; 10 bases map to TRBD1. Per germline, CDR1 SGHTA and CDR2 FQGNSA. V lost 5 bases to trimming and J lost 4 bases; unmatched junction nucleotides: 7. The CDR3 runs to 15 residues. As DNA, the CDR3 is TGTACCAGCAGCCTTGACAGGGGGCTTGGCTATGGCTACACCTTC. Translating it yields CTSSLDRGLGYGYTF.

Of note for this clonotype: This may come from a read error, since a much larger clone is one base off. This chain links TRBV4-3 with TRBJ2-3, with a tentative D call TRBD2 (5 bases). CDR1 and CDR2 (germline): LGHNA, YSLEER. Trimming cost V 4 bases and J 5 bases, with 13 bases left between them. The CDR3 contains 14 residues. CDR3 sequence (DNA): TGCGCCAGCAGCCCAATTGAGGGCATAGATACGCAGTATTTT. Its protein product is CASSPIEGIDTQYF.

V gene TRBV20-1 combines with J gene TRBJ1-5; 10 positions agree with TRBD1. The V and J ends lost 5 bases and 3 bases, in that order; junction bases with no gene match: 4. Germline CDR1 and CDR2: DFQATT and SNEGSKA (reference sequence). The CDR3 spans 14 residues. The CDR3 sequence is CSARDRGNNQPQHF. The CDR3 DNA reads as TGCAGTGCTCGGGACAGGGGCAACAATCAGCCCCAGCATTTT.